This entry describes one T cell receptor beta chain. One end of the junction does not line up with germline, which may come from a read error. The sample comes from a study of T-cell reconstitution after alpha-beta-depleted transplantation in children. As it was prepared, the TCRbeta library received unique molecular identifiers. One entry per CDR3 protein results from TCRdb running MiXCR on the PCR reads. The data show 200,000 to 250,000 distinct CDR3 sequences, roughly 9% seen once. The CDR3 has 15 residues. The V gene's germline CDR1 is SGHVS and CDR2 FQNEAQ. The rearrangement joins TRBV7-8 to TRBJ2-5; the match to TRBD1 covers 8 bases. The TCR originated in a human donor who donated a stem cell graft to a child with acute lymphoblastic leukemia. Here the sequenced sample was PBMCs from the stem cell graft donor, taken from the stem cell graft. CDR3 region: CASSLRQGLREAQYF. In DNA form, the CDR3 reads TGTGCCAGCAGCTTACGACAGGGGTTACGAGAGGCCCAGTACTTC.